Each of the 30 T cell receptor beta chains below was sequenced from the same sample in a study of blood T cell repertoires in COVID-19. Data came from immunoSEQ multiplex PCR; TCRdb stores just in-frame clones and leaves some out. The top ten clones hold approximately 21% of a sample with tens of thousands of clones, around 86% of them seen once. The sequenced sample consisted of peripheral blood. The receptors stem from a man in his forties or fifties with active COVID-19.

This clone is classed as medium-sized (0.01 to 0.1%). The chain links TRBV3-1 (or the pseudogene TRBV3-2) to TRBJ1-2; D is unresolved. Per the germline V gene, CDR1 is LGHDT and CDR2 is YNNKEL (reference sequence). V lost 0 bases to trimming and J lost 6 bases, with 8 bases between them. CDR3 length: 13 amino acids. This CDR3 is CASSQELTDGYTF. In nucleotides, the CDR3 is TGTGCCAGCAGCCAAGAACTCACCGATGGCTACACCTTC.

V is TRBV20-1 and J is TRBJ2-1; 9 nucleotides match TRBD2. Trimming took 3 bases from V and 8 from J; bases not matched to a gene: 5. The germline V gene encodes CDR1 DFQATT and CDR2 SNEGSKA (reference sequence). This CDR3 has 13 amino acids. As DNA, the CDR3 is TGCAGTGCTAGTAGCGGGAGTCTCCATGAGCAGTTCTTC. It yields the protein CSASSGSLHEQFF.

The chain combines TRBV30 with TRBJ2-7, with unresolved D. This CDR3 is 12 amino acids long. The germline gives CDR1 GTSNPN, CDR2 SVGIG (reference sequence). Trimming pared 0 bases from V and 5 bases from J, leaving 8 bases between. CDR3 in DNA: TGTGCCTGGAGTGTGGGCCAAAACGAGCAGTACTTC. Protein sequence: CAWSVGQNEQYF.

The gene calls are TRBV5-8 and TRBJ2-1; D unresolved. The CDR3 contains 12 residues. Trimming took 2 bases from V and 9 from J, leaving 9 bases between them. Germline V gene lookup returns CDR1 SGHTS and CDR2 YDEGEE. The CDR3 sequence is CASSFGRLEQFF. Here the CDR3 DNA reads TGTGCCAGCAGCTTTGGCCGCCTTGAGCAGTTCTTC.

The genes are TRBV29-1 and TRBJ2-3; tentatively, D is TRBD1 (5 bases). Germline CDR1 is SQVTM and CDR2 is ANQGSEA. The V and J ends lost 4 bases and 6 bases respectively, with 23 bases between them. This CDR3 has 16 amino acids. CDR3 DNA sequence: TGCAGCGTTGGGGGCGGAAGCGTGACCCCCACGGATACGCAGTATTTT. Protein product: CSVGGGSVTPTDTQYF.

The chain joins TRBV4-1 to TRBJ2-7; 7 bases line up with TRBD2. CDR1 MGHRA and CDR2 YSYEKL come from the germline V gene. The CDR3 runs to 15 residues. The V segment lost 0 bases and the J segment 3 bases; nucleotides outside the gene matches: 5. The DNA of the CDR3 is TGCGCCAGCAGCCAAGAGACCGGGGGGTTCTACGAGCAGTACTTC. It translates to CASSQETGGFYEQYF.

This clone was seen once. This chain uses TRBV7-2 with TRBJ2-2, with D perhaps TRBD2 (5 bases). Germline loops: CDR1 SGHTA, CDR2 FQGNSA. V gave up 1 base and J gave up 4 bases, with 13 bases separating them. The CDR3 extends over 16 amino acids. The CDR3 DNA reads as TGTGCCAGCAGCTTAGTGCCGATTCGGGGCACCGGGGAGCTGTTTTTT. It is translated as CASSLVPIRGTGELFF.

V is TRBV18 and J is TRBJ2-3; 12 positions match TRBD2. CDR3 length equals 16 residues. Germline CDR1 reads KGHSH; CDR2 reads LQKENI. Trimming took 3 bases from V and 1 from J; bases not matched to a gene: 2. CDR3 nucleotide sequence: TGTGCCAGCTCACCTAGACTAGCGGGAGGCACAGATACGCAGTATTTT. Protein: CASSPRLAGGTDTQYF.

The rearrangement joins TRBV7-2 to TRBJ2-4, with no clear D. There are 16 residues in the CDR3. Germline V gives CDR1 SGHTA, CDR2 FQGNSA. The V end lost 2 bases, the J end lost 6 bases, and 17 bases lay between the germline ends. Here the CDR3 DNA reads TGTGCCAGCAGCTTAAGACCGTCGGGTGGCTTAAACATTCAGTACTTC. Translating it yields CASSLRPSGGLNIQYF.

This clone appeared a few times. The chain's CDR3 is CASSPPDGPRGKLFF. The CDR3 nucleotides are TGTGCCAGCTCACCACCGGATGGACCACGGGGAAAACTGTTTTTT. The chain links TRBV18 to TRBJ1-4; D not resolved. This CDR3 has 15 residues. Germline lookup yields CDR1 KGHSH and CDR2 LQKENI. Between the trimmed V and J ends, which lost 0 bases and 10 bases, there was a span of 15 bases.

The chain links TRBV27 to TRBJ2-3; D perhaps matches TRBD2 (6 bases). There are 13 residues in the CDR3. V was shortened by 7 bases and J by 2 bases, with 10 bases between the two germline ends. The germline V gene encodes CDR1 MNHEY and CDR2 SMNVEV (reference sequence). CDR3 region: CASMRDFTDTQYF. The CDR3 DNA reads TGTGCCAGCATGCGGGACTTCACAGATACGCAGTATTTT.

CDR3 sequence reads: CASSVRGRCRGGYTF. The CDR3 nucleotides read TGTGCCAGCAGCGTAAGAGGGAGATGCCGGGGTGGCTACACCTTC. The chain links TRBV9 to TRBJ1-2; D gene uncertain. The CDR3 length is 15 residues. The V and J ends lost 1 base and 7 bases respectively, with 17 bases between them. Germline V gene lookup returns CDR1 SGDLS and CDR2 YYNGEE.

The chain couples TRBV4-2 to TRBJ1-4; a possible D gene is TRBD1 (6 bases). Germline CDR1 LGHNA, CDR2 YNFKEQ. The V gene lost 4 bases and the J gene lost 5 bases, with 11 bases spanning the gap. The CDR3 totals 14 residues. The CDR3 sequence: CASSPDRLNEKLFF. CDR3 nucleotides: TGTGCCAGCAGCCCCGACAGGCTAAATGAAAAACTGTTTTTT.

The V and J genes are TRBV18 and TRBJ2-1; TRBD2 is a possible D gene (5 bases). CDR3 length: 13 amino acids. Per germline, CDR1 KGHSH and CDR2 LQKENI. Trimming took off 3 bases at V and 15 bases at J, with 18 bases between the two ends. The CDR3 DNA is TGTGCCAGCTCACCGGCAGGTCAAAATCTAGCGTTCTTC. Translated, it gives CASSPAGQNLAFF.

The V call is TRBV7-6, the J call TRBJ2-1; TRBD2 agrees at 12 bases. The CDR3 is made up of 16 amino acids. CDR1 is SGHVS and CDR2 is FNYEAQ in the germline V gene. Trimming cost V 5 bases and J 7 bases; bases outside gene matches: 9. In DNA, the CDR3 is TGTGCCAGCAGCCCCATAGGACTAGCGGGATTTAATGAGCAGTTCTTC. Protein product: CASSPIGLAGFNEQFF.

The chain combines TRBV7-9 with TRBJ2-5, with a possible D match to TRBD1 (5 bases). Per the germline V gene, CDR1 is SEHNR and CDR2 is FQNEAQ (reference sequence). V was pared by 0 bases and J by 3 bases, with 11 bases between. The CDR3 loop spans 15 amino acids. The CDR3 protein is CASSLAQGWEETQYF. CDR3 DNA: TGTGCCAGCAGCTTAGCTCAGGGCTGGGAAGAGACCCAGTACTTC.

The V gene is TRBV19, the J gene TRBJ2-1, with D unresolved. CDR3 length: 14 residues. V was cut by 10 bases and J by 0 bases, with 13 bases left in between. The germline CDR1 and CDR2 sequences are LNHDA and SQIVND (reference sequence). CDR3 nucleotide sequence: TGTGCCACCGCGACCAGGATCTCCTACAATGAGCAGTTCTTC. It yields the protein CATATRISYNEQFF.

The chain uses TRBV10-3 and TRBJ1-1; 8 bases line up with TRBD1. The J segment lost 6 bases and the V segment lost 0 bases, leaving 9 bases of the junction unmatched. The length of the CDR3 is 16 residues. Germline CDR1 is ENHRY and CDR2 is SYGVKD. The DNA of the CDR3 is TGTGCCATCAGTGAGTCCGGACAGGGCGCGTTGGCTGAAGCTTTCTTT. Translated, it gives CAISESGQGALAEAFF.

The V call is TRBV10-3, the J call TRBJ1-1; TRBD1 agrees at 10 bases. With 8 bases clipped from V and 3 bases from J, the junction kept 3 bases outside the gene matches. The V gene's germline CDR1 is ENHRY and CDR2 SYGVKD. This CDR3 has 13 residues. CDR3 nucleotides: TGTGCCATCGCGGACAGGGGGGACACTGAAGCTTTCTTT. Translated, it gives CAIADRGDTEAFF.

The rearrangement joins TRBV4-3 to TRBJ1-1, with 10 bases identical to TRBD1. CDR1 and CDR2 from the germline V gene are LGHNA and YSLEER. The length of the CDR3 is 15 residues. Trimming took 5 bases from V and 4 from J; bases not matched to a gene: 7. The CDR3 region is CASSTPGTGATEAFF. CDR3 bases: TGCGCCAGCAGCACCCCCGGGACAGGGGCCACTGAAGCTTTCTTT.

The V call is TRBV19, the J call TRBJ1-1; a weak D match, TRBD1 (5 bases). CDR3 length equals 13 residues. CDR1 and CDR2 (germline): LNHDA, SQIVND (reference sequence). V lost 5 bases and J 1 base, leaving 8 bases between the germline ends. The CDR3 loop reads CASSLQGNTEAFF. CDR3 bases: TGTGCCAGTAGTTTGCAGGGGAACACTGAAGCTTTCTTT.

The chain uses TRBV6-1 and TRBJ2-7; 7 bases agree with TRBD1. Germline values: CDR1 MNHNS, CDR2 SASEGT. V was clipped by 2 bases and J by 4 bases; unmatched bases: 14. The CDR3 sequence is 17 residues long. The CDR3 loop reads CASSEPGRGQTPYEQYF. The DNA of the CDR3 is TGTGCCAGCAGTGAACCCGGTAGGGGGCAGACCCCTTACGAGCAGTACTTC.

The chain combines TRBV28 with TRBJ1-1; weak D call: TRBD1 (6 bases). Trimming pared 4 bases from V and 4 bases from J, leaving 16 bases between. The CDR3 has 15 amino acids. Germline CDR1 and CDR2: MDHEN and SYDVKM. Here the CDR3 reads CASSSTGLGRTEAFF. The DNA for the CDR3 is TGTGCCAGCAGTTCCACAGGGTTGGGGCGCACTGAAGCTTTCTTT.

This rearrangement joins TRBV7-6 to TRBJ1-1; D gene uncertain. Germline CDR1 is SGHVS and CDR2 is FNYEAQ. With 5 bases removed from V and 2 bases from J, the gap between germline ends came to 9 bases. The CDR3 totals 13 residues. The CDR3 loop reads CASSHSGNTEAFF. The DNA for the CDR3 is TGTGCCAGCAGCCACAGCGGTAACACTGAAGCTTTCTTT.

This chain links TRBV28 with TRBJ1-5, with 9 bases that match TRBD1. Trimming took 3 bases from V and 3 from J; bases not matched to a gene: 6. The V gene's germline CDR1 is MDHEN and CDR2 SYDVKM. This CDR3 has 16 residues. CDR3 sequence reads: CASSLRGTGNNQPQHF. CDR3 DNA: TGTGCCAGCAGTTTGAGGGGGACAGGGAACAATCAGCCCCAGCATTTT. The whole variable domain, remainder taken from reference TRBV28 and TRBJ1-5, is DVKVTQSSRYLVKRTGEKVFLECVQDMDHENMFWYRQDPGLGLRLIYFSYDVKMKEKGDIPEGYSVSREKKERFSLILESASTNQTSMYLCASSLRGTGNNQPQHFGDGTRLSIL.

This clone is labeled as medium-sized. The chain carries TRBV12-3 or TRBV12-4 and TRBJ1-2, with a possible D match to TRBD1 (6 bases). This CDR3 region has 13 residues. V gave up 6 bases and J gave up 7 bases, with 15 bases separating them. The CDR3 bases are TGTGCCAGCAGCCCGGGGGGGGGCTCTGGCTACACCTTC. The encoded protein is CASSPGGGSGYTF.

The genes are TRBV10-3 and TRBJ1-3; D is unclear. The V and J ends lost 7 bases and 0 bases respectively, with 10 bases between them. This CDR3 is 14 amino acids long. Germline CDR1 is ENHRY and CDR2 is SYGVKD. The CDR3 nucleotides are TGTGCCATCACCCGGGAGAGCTCTGGAAACACCATATATTTT. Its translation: CAITRESSGNTIYF.

The CDR3 nucleotides are TGTGCCAGCAGTTCTAGCCGGGCCCGGTACTCCGAGCAGTACTTC. Its translation is CASSSSRARYSEQYF. The V call is TRBV28, the J call TRBJ2-7; perhaps TRBD2 as D (5 bases). Germline V gene data show CDR1 as MDHEN and CDR2 as SYDVKM. V was pared by 4 bases and J by 6 bases, with 19 bases between. CDR3 length: 15 amino acids.

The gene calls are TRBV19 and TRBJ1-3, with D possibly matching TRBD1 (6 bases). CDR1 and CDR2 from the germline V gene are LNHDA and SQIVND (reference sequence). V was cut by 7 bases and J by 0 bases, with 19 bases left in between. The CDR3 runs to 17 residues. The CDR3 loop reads CASTQSPTGNSGNTIYF. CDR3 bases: TGTGCCAGTACCCAGTCACCAACAGGGAACTCTGGAAACACCATATATTTT.

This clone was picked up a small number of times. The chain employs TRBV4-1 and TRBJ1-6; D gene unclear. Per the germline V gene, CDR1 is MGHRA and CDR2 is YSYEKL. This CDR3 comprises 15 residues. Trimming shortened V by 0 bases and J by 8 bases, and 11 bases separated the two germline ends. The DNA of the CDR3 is TGCGCCAGCAGCCAAGAGGAGGGTCGGGATTCACCCCTCCACTTT. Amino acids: CASSQEEGRDSPLHF.